This TCR beta chain emerged from a study of blood T cell repertoires in COVID-19. Study-level background: Samples representing acute and convalescent COVID-19 were sourced from the United States, Italy and Spain. In each case, the material was cDNA or gDNA derived from T cells, B-cell-depleted T cells, or PBMCs.

A few counts support this clone. The participants were between about 18 and 89 years old and came from 24 US areas. Participants were placed into cohorts based on the clinical history they reported. V was shortened by 8 bases and J by 0 bases, with 20 bases between the two germline ends. CDR3 length: 17 residues. Looked up from germline, CDR1 is WNHNN and CDR2 is SYGVQD (reference sequence). Sequencing was performed with immunoSEQ multiplex PCR; in TCRdb, only in-frame clones are kept and a portion is missing. Among roughly 250,000 clones listed, 85% to 95% were seen once. The chain uses TRBV10-1 and TRBJ1-5; D is possibly TRBD1 (6 bases). The TCR comes from a woman between 18 and 29 years old who had recovered from COVID-19. The source material was PBMCs or T cells enriched from blood (not recorded which). The CDR3 bases are TGCGCCAGCCCCATTCAAGCGGGGGCGGGTAGCAATCAGCCCCAGCATTTT. Its protein product is CASPIQAGAGSNQPQHF.